The entry that follows covers one T cell receptor (beta chain) sequence. This entry belongs to a study of shared T cell receptors in the human thymus. This CDR3 contains 22 residues. Trimming removed 0 bases from V and 10 bases from J, with 36 bases in between. Germline V gene data show CDR1 as PRHDT and CDR2 as FYEKMQ (reference sequence). Clones were read by immunoSEQ multiplex PCR, and TCRdb kept only the in-frame ones, dropping some. The sample includes 450,000 to 650,000 clones, around three quarters of them seen just once. This same sample was also taken into another study, of human thymus T cells.

Sequencing input: thymocytes. This sequence originates from a boy in the first two years of life with a congenital heart defect. The chain has TRBV13 and TRBJ1-4, with D uncertain. The CDR3 here is CASSLGRHSIPSPCPHRIKLFF. The CDR3 DNA reads as TGTGCCAGCAGCTTAGGCCGCCACTCGATCCCATCGCCATGCCCTCATCGCATAAAACTGTTTTTT.